This T cell receptor beta chain was identified during a study of CD8 T cells in ankylosing spondylitis (dated by TCRdb to about 2017). With respect to the entire study: To find TCR variants linked to disease, the study profiled T cell receptor beta repertoires in ankylosing spondylitis patients and healthy donors. The whole study cohort included 90 to 120 healthy donors and about two dozen ankylosing spondylitis patients. Peripheral blood samples were taken, and synovial fluid was additionally collected from ankylosing spondylitis patients.

The germline V gene supplies CDR1 MDHEN and CDR2 SYDVKM. The CDR3 holds 12 amino acids from the cysteine to the phenylalanine. Only CDR3 DNA is held: 36 bases, read in frame from base 1. Relative to germline, V is 7 bases shorter and J is 5 bases shorter, with 11 bases between their ends. On the study overall, not on this receptor specifically: Some TCR beta motif variants had previously been reported in synovial fluid and blood of reactive arthritis patients, which suggested common disease-initiation mechanisms. A TCR beta motif made up of 7 to 9 highly homologous amino acid variants appeared to be characteristic of blood from ankylosing spondylitis patients. A CD8+ phenotype was shown by the disease-linked clones, which were found at relatively low frequencies in peripheral blood. According to the report, matched synovial fluid samples from ankylosing spondylitis patients were significantly enriched for the disease-linked clones.

Sequenced on an Illumina HiSeq 2500. Quantitative 5'-RACE with molecular barcodes was the method used to prepare the TCR beta libraries. The authors' analysis ran thus. Disease-linked TCR variants were identified with a new computational method built on a probabilistic model of VDJ rearrangement. TCRdb passed the public sequencing reads through fastp at Q25 and MiXCR, retaining productive beta sequences. Rows with a matching CDR3 protein are joined into one entry that keeps the most common DNA and genes. TCRdb, not the authors, supplied the V and J calls. This sample lists 150,000 to 200,000 distinct CDR3 sequences; 10% to 15% were detected once. Clones ranked in the top ten supply roughly 9.6% of the sample. This clonotype was observed many times. Its antigen is still unknown. The input lacks base qualities; no much larger clone sits a single base away.

The sample comprised blood, either unsorted or a sorted T cell fraction (not recorded which). This sequence originates from a female donor with ankylosing spondylitis or in good health (not recorded which). The rearrangement joined TRBV28 to TRBJ1-1; the D gene is not confidently resolved. The nucleotide sequence is TGTGCCAGCAACTTTTGGAATACTGAAGCTTTCTTT. Translated, it reads CASNFWNTEAFF.